The rows below give T cell receptor beta chains drawn from one sample of a study of graft-versus-host responses after intestinal transplantation. Some clones are missing from TCRdb's copy, which holds only in-frame ones; the method was immunoSEQ multiplex PCR. The sample lists some 77,000 clones, approximately 90% occurring once. This specimen was PBMCs, taken 98 days after intestinal transplantation. These receptors originate from a human patient who received an intestinal transplant, so some T cells may come from the graft donor. Each CDR3 is given with its conserved first and last residue. A D gene is named only where the DNA matches it firmly. Clone size appears in some rows only: once, few, many, or a class for an expanded clone.

TRBJ2-7 | once | NA | TRBV5-6 | TGTGCCAGCAGCTTGGCGCAGCTATACGAGCAGTACTTC | CASSLAQLYEQYF
TRBJ2-5 | NA | NA | TRBV2 | TGTGCCAGCAACGACGAGACCCAGTACTTC | CASNDETQYF
TRBJ1-5 | NA | TRBD1 | TRBV28 | TGTGCCAGCGTCACAGGGGGAAGCAATCAGCCCCAGCATTTT | CASVTGGSNQPQHF
TRBJ2-1 | NA | NA | TRBV25-1 | TGTGCCAGCAGTGAATATATTTCTAGTTGGGAGGCACGGTTCTTC | CASSEYISSWEARFF
TRBJ2-2 | NA | TRBD1 | TRBV6-6 | TGTGCCAGCAGTTACTATGGGACAGACCCCGGGGAGCTGTTTTTT | CASSYYGTDPGELFF
TRBJ2-1 | NA | TRBD1 | TRBV25-1 | TGTGCCAGCAGTGAATTATTCGGGACAGGGGGGAATGAGCAGTTCTTC | CASSELFGTGGNEQFF
TRBJ2-4 | NA | TRBD2 | TRBV28 | TGTGCCAGCAGACACGGGGGGGCCCAGTACTTC | CASRHGGAQYF
TRBJ2-5 | NA | NA | TRBV2 | TGTGCCAGCAGGACGCAAAGTACCCAAGAGACCCAGTACTTC | CASRTQSTQETQYF
TRBJ1-6 | NA | NA | TRBV11-2 | TGTGCCAGCAGCTTATATGTAAACTCACCCCTCCACTTT | CASSLYVNSPLHF
TRBJ1-2 | NA | NA | TRBV19 | TGTGCCAGTAGTATCATGACAGGTGGCGGCTACACCTTC | CASSIMTGGGYTF
TRBJ1-2 | NA | TRBD1 | TRBV28 | TGTGCCAGCAAGGGGGGATCTGGAGTTGCTGGGACAGGAAAGAATGGCTACACCTTC | CASKGGSGVAGTGKNGYTF
TRBJ1-3 | NA | NA | TRBV28 | TGTGCCAGCAGTTACCTCTTGTCCTCTGGAAACACCATATATTTT | CASSYLLSSGNTIYF
TRBJ2-3 | NA | TRBD2 | TRBV5-1 | TGCGCCAGCAGCTTCGGGACTAGCGGGAGTAGCGGGACAGATACGCAGTATTTT | CASSFGTSGSSGTDTQYF
TRBJ2-1 | NA | TRBD2 | TRBV15 | TGTGCCACCAGCAGAGACCGAGGCGGGAGGGCCAATGAGCAGTTCTTC | CATSRDRGGRANEQFF
TRBJ2-5 | NA | NA | TRBV2 | TGTGCCAGCATCCGTTCGGGCAACTTGGGGGAGACCCAGTACTTC | CASIRSGNLGETQYF
TRBJ2-7 | once | NA | TRBV5-1 | TGTGCCAGCAGCTCTGGACCCGTCGGATACGAGCAGTACTTC | CASSSGPVGYEQYF
TRBJ2-7 | NA | NA | TRBV6-5 | TGTGCCAGCAGTTACACCAGGGGAACCTACGAGCAGTACTTC | CASSYTRGTYEQYF